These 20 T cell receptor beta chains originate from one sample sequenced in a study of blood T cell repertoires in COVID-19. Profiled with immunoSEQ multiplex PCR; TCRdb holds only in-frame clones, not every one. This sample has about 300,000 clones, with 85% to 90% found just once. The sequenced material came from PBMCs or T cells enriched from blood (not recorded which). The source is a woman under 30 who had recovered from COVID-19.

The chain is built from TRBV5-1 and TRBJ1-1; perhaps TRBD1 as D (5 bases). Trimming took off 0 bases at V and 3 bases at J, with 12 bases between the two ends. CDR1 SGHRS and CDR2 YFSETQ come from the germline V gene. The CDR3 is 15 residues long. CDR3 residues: CASSLVGAGDTEAFF. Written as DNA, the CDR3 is TGCGCCAGCAGCTTGGTAGGCGCGGGGGACACTGAAGCTTTCTTT.

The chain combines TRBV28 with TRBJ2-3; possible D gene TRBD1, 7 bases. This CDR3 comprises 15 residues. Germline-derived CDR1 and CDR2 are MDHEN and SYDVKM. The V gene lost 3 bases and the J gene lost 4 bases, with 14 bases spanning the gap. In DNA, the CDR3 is TGTGCCAGCAGTTTGGACGGAGGGGGCCCAGATACGCAGTATTTT. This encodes CASSLDGGGPDTQYF.

In nucleotides, the CDR3 is TGCGCCAGCTCGATTGCGGGACTAAAAGGGAAAGATACGCAGTATTTT. It encodes CASSIAGLKGKDTQYF. This rearrangement joins TRBV10-1 to TRBJ2-3, with 7 bases that match TRBD2. The CDR3 is 16 amino acids. V gave up 8 bases and J gave up 5 bases; unmatched junction bases: 16. The germline V gene encodes CDR1 WNHNN and CDR2 SYGVQD (reference sequence).

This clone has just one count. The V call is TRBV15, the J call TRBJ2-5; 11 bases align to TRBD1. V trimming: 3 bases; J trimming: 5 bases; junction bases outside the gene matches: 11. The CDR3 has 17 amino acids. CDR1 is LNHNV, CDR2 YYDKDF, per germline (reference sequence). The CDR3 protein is CATSSGQGAFLGETQYF. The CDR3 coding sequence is TGTGCCACCAGCAGTGGACAGGGGGCGTTTTTGGGTGAGACCCAGTACTTC.

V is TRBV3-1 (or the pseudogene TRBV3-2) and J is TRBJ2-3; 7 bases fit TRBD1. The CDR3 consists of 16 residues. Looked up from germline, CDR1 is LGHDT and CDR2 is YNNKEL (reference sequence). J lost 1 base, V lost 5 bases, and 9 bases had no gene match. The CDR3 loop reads CASSNPPGTGTDTQYF. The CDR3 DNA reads TGTGCCAGCAGCAACCCTCCGGGGACAGGCACAGATACGCAGTATTTT.

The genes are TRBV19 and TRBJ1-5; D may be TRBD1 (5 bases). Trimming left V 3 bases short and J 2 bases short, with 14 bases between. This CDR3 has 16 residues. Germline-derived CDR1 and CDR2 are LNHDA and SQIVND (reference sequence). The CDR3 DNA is TGTGCCAGTAGTATGGGGCGCGATCGGGGCAATCAGCCCCAGCATTTT. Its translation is CASSMGRDRGNQPQHF.

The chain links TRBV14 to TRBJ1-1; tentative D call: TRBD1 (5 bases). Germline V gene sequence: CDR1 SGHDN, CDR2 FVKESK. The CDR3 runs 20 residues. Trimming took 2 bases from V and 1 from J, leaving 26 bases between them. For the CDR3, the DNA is TGTGCCAGCAGCCAAACTATGGAGGGGAGACGGAACCTTGCGAACACTGAAGCTTTCTTT. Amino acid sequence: CASSQTMEGRRNLANTEAFF.

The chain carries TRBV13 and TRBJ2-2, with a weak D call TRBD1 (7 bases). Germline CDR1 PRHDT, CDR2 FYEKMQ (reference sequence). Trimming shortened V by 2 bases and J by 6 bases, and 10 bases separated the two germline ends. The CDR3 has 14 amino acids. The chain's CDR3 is CASSLTGEAGELFF. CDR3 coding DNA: TGTGCCAGCAGCTTAACAGGGGAGGCCGGGGAGCTGTTTTTT.

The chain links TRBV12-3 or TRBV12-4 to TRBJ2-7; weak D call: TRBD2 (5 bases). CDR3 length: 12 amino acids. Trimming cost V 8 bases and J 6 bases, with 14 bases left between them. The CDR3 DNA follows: TGTGCCAGCTTCTACGGGGTAGGCGAGCAGTACTTC. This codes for CASFYGVGEQYF.

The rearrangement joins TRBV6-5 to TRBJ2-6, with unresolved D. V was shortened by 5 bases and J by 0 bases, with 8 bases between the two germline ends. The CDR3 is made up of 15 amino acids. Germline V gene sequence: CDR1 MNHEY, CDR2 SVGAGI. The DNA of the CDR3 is TGTGCCAGCAGTACACAGAGCTCTGGGGCCAACGTCCTGACTTTC. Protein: CASSTQSSGANVLTF.

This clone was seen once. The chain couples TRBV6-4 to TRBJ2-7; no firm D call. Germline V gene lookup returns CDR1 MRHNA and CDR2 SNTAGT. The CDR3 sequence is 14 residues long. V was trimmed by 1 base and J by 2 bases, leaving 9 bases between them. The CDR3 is CASSDLEMTYEQYF. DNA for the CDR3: TGTGCCAGCAGTGACTTGGAGATGACCTACGAGCAGTACTTC.

CDR3 loop: CASSPPGGDANEQFF. The CDR3 region has the DNA TGTGCCAGTAGCCCGCCAGGGGGCGATGCCAATGAGCAGTTCTTC. This chain uses TRBV19 with TRBJ2-1; 8 positions match TRBD1. The CDR3 is 15 amino acids. The germline V gene encodes CDR1 LNHDA and CDR2 SQIVND (reference sequence). Trimming took 6 bases from V and 6 from J; bases not matched to a gene: 10.

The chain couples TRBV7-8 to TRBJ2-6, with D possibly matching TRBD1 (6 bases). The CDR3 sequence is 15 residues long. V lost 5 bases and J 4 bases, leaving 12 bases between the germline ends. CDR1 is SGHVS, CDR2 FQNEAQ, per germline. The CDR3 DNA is TGTGCCAGCAGCAGTACAGGGCGCGGGGCCAACGTCCTGACTTTC. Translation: CASSSTGRGANVLTF.

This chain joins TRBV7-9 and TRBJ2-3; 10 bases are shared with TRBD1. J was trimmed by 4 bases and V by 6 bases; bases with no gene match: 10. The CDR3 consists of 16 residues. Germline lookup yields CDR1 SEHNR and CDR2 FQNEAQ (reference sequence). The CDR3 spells CASRSGPGQGSDTQYF. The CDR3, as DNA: TGTGCCAGCAGATCCGGACCGGGACAGGGGTCAGATACGCAGTATTTT.

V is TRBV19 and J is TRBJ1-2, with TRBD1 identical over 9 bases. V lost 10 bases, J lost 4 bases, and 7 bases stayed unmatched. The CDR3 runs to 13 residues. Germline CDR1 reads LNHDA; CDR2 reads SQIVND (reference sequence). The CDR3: CATSQGAIYGYTF. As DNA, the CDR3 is TGTGCCACTTCACAGGGGGCAATCTATGGCTACACCTTC. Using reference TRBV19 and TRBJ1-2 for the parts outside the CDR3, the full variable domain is DGGITQSPKYLFRKEGQNVTLSCEQNLNHDAMYWYRQDPGQGLRLIYYSQIVNDFQKGDIAEGYSVSREKKESFPLTVTSAQKNPTAFYLCATSQGAIYGYTFGSGTRLTVV.

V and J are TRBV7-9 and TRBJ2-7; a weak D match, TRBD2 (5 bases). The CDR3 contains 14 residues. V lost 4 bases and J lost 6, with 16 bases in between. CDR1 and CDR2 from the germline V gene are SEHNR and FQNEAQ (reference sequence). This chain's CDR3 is CASSSPGLTFEQYF. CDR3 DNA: TGTGCCAGCAGCTCCCCCGGACTCACCTTCGAGCAGTACTTC.

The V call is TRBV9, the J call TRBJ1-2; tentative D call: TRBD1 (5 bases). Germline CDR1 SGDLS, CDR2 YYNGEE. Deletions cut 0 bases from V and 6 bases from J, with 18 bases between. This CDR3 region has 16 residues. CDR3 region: CASSVAELVEGDGYTF. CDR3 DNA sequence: TGTGCCAGCAGCGTAGCCGAGCTGGTTGAAGGGGATGGCTACACCTTC.

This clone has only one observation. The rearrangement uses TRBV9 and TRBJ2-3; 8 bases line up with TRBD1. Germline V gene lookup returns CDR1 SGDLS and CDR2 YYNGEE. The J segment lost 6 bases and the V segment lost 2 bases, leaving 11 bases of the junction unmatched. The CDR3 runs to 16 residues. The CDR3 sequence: CASSVRTDREPDTQYF. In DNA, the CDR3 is TGTGCCAGCAGCGTCCGAACGGACAGGGAACCGGATACGCAGTATTTT.

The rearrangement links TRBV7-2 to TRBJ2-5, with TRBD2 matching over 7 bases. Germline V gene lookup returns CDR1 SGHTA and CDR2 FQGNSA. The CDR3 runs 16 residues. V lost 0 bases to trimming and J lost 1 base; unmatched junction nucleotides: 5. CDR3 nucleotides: TGTGCCAGCAGCTTAGCGCTAACTAGCGTCCAAGAGACCCAGTACTTC. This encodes CASSLALTSVQETQYF.

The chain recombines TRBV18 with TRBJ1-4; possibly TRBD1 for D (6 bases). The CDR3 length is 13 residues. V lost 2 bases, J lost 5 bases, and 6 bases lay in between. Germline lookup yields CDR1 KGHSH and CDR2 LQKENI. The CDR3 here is CASSPGTNEKLFF. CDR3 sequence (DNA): TGTGCCAGCTCACCAGGGACAAATGAAAAACTGTTTTTT.